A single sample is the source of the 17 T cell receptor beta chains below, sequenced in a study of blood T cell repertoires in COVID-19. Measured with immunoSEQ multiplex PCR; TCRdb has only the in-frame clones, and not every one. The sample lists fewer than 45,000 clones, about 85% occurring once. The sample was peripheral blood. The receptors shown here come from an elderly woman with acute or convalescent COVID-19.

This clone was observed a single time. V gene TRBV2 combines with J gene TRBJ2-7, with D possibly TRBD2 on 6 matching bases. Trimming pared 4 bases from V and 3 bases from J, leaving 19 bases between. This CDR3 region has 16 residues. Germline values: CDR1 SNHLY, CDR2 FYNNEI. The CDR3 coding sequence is TGTGCCAGCAGTGCTCGCCTAGCGACAGTAGGCTACGAGCAGTACTTC. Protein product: CASSARLATVGYEQYF. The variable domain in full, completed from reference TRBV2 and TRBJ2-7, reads EPEVTQTPSHQVTQMGQEVILRCVPISNHLYFYWYRQILGQKVEFLVSFYNNEISEKSEIFDDQFSVERPDGSNFTLKIRSTKLEDSAMYFCASSARLATVGYEQYFGPGTRLTVT.

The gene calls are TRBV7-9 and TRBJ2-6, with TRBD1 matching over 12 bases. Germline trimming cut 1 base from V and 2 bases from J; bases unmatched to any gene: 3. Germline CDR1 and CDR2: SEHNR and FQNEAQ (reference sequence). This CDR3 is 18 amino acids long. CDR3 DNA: TGTGCCAGCAGCTTAGAGGGACAGGGGGCGCCTGGGGCCAACGTCCTGACTTTC. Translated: CASSLEGQGAPGANVLTF.

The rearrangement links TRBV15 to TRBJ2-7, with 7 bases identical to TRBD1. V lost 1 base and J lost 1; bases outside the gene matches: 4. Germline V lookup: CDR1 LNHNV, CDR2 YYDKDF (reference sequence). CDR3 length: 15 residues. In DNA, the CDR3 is TGTGCCACCAGCAGAGGAGGGGGACAGTCCTACGAGCAGTACTTC. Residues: CATSRGGGQSYEQYF.

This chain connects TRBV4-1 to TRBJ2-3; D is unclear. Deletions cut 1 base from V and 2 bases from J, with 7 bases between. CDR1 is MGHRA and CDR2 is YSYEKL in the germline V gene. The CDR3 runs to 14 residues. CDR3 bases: TGCGCCAGCAGCCAAGTCAGGATCACAGATACGCAGTATTTT. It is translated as CASSQVRITDTQYF.

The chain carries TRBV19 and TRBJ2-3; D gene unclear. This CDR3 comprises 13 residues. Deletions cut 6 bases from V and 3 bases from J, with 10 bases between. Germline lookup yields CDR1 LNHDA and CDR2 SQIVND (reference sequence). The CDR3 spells CASRGTETDTQYF. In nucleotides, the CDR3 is TGTGCCAGTAGAGGAACAGAAACAGATACGCAGTATTTT. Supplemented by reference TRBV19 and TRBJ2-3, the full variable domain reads DGGITQSPKYLFRKEGQNVTLSCEQNLNHDAMYWYRQDPGQGLRLIYYSQIVNDFQKGDIAEGYSVSREKKESFPLTVTSAQKNPTAFYLCASRGTETDTQYFGPGTRLTVL.

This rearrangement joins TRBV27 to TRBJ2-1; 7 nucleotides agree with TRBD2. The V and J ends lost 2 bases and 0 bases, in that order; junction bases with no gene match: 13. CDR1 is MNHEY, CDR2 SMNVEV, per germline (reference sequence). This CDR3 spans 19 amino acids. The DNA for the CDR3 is TGTGCCAGCAGTTTAAGACCAGAAGCGGGACTGCACTCCTACAATGAGCAGTTCTTC. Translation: CASSLRPEAGLHSYNEQFF.

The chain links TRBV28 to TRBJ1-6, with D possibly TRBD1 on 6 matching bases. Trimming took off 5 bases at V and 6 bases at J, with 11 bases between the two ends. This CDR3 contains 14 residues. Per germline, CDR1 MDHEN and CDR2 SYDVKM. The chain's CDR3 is CASSPGTPNSPLHF. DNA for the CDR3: TGTGCCAGCAGTCCCGGGACACCTAATTCACCCCTCCACTTT.

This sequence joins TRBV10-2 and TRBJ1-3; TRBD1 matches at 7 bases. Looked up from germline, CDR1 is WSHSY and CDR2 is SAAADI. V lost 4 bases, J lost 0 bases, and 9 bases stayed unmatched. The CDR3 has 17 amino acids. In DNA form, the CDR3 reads TGCGCCAGCAGTGGTGGGGACAGCTTTTTCTCTGGAAACACCATATATTTT. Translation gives CASSGGDSFFSGNTIYF.

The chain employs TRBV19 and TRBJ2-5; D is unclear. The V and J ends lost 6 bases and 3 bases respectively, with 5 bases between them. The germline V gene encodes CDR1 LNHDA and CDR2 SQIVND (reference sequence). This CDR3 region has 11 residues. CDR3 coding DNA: TGTGCCAGTAGCCTTGAAGAGACCCAGTACTTC. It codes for CASSLEETQYF.

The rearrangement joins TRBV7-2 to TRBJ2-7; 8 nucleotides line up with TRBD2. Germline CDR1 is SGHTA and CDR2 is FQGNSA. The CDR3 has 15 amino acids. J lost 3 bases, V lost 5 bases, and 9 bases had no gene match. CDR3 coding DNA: TGTGCCAGCAGCCATGATGCGGGAGGCAACTACGAGCAGTACTTC. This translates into CASSHDAGGNYEQYF.

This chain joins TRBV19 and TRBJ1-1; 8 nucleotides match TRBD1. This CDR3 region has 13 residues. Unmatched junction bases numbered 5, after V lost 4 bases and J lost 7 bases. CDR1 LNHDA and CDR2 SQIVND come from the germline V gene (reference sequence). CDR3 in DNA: TGTGCCAGTAGTACGGGGACAGGTTATGAAGCTTTCTTT. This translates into CASSTGTGYEAFF.

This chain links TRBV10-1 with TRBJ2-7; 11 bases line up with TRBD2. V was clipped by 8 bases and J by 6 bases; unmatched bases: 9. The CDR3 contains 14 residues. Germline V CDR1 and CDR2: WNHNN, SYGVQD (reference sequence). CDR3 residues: CASGELAGAAEQYF. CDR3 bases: TGCGCCAGCGGGGAACTAGCGGGAGCGGCCGAGCAGTACTTC.

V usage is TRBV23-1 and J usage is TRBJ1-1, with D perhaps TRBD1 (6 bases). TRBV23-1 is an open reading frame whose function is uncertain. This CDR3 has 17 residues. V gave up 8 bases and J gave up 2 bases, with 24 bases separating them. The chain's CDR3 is CASPSTLRDKLNTEAFF. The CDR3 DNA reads TGCGCCAGCCCCTCCACCCTTAGGGACAAGCTAAACACTGAAGCTTTCTTT.

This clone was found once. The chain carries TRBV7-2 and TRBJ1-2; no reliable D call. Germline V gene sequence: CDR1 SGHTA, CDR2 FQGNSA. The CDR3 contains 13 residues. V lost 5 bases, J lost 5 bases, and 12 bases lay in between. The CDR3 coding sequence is TGTGCCAGCAGCCCCGGTCCGGGGTATGGCTACACCTTC. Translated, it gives CASSPGPGYGYTF.

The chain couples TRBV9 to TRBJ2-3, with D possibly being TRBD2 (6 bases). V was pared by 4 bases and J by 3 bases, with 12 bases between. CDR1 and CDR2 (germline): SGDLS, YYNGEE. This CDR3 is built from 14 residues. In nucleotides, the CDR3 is TGTGCCAGCAGCATTGCGGGACGGACAGATACGCAGTATTTT. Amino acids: CASSIAGRTDTQYF. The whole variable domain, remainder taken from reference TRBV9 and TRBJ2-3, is DSGVTQTPKHLITATGQRVTLRCSPRSGDLSVYWYQQSLDQGLQFLIQYYNGEERAKGNILERFSAQQFPDLHSELNLSSLELGDSALYFCASSIAGRTDTQYFGPGTRLTVL.

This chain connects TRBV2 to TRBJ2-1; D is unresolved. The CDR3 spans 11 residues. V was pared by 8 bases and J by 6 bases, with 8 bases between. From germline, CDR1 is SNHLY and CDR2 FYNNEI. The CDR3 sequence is CASALSNEQFF. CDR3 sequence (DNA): TGTGCCAGCGCCCTATCCAATGAGCAGTTCTTC.

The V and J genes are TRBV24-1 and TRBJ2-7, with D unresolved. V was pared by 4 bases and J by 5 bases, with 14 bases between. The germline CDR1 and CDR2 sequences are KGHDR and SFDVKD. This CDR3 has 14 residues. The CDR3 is CATSDPGRSHEQYF. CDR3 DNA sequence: TGTGCCACCAGTGACCCCGGTCGGTCCCACGAGCAGTACTTC.